This T cell receptor beta chain was sequenced in a study of blood T cell repertoires in COVID-19. Assay: immunoSEQ multiplex PCR; the TCRdb copy retains only in-frame clones and omits some. The repertoire includes under 45,000 clones, roughly three quarters of them detected once, and over 25% sits in the top ten. There are 16 residues in the CDR3. Germline V lookup: CDR1 KGHDR, CDR2 SFDVKD. Trimming took 4 bases from V and 2 from J, leaving 15 bases between them. The source material was peripheral blood. This rearrangement joins TRBV24-1 to TRBJ2-3; maybe TRBD2 (6 bases). The TCR comes from an elderly man with acute or convalescent COVID-19. The CDR3 nucleotides are TGTGCCACCAGTGACCCGTCTGGGACTGTCACAGATACGCAGTATTTT. Protein: CATSDPSGTVTDTQYF.